Sequencing of this T cell receptor (beta chain) was carried out in a study of Ad26.COV2.S vaccination and SARS-CoV-2 variants. As for the study in general: Donor got 5x10^10 or 1x10^11 viral particles of Ad26.COV2.S. Study-level results: Placebo recipients had lower spike-specific TCR breadth than vaccine recipients. Total T cell responses may have been underestimated by the TCR breadth and depth analyses.

Regarding this clone: Its antigen remains unknown.

This table comes from immunoSEQ multiplex PCR, and its TCRdb copy is limited to in-frame clones, with some not included. The data contain under 600,000 clones, about 89% of them singletons. Regarding treatment: roughly 18 received Ad26.COV2.S at low or high dose, single or two shots; about 5 received placebo; per-sample allocation not given. Specimens were obtained on day 63 following the first vaccine or placebo injection. An Ad26 vector expressing Wuhan-strain SARS-CoV-2 spike served as the vaccine. The sequence came from a person aged 18-65 years who received the Ad26.COV2.S COVID-19 vaccine or a placebo. This specimen consisted of peripheral blood, obtained in a trial of Ad26.COV2.S vaccine versus placebo.

The CDR3 region has the DNA TGTGCCAGCAGCAAGACTCTGGGTGGCACTAATGAAAAACTGTTTTTT. It translates to CASSKTLGGTNEKLFF. This sequence joins TRBV9 and TRBJ1-4; D not resolved. V lost 4 bases and J 2 bases, leaving 15 bases between the germline ends. CDR3 length equals 16 residues. Germline values: CDR1 SGDLS, CDR2 YYNGEE.